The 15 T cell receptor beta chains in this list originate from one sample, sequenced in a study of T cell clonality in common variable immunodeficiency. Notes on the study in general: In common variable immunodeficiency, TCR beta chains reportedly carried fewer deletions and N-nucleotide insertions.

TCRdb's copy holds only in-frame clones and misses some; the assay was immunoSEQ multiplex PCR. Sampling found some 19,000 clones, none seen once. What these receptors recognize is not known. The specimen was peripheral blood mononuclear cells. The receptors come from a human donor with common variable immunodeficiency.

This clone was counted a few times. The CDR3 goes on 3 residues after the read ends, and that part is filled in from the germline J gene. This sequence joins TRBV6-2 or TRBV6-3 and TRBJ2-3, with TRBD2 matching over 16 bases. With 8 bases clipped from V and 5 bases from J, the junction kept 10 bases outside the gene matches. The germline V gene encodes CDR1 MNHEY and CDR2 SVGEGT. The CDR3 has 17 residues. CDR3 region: CASQGLAGGPRIDTQYF. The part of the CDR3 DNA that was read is TGTGCCAGCCAGGGACTAGCGGGGGGGCCGCGGATAGATACG.

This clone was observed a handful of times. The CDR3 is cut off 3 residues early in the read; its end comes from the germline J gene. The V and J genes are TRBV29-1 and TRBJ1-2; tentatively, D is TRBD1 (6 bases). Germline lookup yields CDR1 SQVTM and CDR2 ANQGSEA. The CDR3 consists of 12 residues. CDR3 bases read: TGCAGCGTTGGGGAGTGGACAGCCTAC. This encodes CSVGEWTAY. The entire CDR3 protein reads CSVGEWTAYYTF.

CDR3 protein: CASRREGATNEKLFF. Partial CDR3 DNA: TGTGCCAGCAGGAGGGAGGGGGCAACTAATGAAAAA. This chain links TRBV7-9 with TRBJ1-4; a weak D match, TRBD1 (6 bases). Sequencing ends 3 residues short of the CDR3 end; the germline J gene provides the rest. Germline CDR1 is SEHNR and CDR2 is FQNEAQ (reference sequence). This CDR3 region has 15 residues. V lost 6 bases and J 0 bases, leaving 11 bases between the germline ends.

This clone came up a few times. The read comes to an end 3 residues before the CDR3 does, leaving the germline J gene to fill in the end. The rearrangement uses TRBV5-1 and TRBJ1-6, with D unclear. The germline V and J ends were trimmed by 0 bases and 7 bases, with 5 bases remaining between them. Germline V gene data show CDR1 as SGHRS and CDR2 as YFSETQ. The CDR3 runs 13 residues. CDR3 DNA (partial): TGCGCCAGCAGCTTGGAACAGAATTCACCC. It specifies CASSLEQNSP. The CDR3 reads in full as CASSLEQNSPLHF.

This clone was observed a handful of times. The CDR3 here is CASSLRPAEYTDTQYF. The CDR3 DNA, read in part, is TGTGCCAGTAGCCTAAGACCAGCGGAGTACACAGATACG. V is TRBV19 and J is TRBJ2-3, with D perhaps matching TRBD2 (5 bases). The read ends 3 residues shy of where the CDR3 ends; the end is completed using the germline J gene. The CDR3 consists of 16 residues. Deletions cut 6 bases from V and 2 bases from J, with 18 bases between. The germline V gene encodes CDR1 LNHDA and CDR2 SQIVND (reference sequence).

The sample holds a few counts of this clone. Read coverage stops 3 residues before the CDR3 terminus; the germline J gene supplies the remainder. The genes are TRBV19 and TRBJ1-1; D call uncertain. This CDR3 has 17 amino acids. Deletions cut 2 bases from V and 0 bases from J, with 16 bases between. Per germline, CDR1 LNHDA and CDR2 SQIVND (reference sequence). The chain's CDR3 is CASSIFGEYKLNTEAFF. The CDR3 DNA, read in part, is TGTGCCAGTAGTATATTCGGGGAATATAAACTGAACACTGAA.

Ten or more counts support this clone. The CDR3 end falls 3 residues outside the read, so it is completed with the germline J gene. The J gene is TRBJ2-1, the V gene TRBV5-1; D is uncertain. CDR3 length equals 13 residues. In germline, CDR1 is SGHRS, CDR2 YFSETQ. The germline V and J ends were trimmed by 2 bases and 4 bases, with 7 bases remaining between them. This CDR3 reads CASSFPGYNEQFF. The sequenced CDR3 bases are TGCGCCAGCAGCTTCCCCGGGTACAATGAG.

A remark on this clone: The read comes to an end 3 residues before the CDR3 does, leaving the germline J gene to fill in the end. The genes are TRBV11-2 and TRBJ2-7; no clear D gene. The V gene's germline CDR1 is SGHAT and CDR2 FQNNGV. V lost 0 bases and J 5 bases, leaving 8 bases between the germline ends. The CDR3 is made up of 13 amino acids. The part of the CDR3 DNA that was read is TGTGCCAGCAGCTTAGATCACATGGACGAG. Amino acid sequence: CASSLDHMDE. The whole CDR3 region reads CASSLDHMDEQYF.

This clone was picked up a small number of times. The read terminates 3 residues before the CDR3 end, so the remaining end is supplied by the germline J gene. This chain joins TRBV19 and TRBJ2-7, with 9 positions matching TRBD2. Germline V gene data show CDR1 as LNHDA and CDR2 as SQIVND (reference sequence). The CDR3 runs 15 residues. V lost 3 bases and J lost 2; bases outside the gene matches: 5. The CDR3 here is CASSISASGAYEQYF. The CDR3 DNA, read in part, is TGTGCCAGTAGTATCTCTGCTAGCGGGGCCTACGAG.

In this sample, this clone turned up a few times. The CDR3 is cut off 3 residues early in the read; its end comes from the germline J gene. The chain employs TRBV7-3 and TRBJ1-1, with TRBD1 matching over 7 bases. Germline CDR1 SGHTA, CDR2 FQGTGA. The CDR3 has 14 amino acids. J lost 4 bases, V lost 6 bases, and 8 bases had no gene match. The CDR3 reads CASRPMEGATEAFF. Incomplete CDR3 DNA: TGTGCCAGCAGGCCAATGGAGGGGGCCACTGAA.

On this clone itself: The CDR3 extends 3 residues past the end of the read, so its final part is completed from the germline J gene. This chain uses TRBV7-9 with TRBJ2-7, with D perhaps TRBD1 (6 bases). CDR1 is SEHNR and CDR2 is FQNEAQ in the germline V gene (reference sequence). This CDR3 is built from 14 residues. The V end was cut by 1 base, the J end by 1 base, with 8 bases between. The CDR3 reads CASSLVGGSYEQYF. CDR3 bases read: TGTGCCAGCAGCTTAGTAGGGGGATCCTACGAG.

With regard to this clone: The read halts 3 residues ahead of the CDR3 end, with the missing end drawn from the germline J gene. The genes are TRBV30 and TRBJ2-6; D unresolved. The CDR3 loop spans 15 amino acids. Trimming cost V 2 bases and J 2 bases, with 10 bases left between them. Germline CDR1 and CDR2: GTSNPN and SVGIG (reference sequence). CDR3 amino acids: CAWSPSRTGANVLTF. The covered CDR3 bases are TGTGCCTGGAGTCCAAGCAGGACTGGGGCCAACGTC.

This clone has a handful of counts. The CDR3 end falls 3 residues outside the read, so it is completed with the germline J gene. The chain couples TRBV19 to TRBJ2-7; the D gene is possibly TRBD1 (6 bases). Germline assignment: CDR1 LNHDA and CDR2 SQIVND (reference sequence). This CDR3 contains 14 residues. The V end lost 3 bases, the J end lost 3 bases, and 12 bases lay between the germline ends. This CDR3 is CASSIGDMLYEQYF. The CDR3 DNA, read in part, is TGTGCCAGTAGTATCGGGGACATGCTCTACGAG.

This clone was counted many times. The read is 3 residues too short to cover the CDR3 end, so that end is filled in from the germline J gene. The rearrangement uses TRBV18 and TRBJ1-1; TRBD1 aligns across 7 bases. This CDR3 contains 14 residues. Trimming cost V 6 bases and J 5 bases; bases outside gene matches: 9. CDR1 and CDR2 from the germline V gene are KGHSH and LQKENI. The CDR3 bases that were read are TGTGCCAGCTCCCCGGAGGGGGCGCGAACTGAA. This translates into CASSPEGARTE. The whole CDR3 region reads CASSPEGARTEAFF.

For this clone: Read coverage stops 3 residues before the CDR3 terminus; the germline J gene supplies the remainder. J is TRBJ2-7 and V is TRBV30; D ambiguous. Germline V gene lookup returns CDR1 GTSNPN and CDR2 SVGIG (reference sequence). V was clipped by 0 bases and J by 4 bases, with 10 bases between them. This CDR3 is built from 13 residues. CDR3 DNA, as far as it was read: TGTGCCTGGAGTGTAGCTCTTGCTTACGAG. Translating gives CAWSVALAYE. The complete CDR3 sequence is CAWSVALAYEQYF.